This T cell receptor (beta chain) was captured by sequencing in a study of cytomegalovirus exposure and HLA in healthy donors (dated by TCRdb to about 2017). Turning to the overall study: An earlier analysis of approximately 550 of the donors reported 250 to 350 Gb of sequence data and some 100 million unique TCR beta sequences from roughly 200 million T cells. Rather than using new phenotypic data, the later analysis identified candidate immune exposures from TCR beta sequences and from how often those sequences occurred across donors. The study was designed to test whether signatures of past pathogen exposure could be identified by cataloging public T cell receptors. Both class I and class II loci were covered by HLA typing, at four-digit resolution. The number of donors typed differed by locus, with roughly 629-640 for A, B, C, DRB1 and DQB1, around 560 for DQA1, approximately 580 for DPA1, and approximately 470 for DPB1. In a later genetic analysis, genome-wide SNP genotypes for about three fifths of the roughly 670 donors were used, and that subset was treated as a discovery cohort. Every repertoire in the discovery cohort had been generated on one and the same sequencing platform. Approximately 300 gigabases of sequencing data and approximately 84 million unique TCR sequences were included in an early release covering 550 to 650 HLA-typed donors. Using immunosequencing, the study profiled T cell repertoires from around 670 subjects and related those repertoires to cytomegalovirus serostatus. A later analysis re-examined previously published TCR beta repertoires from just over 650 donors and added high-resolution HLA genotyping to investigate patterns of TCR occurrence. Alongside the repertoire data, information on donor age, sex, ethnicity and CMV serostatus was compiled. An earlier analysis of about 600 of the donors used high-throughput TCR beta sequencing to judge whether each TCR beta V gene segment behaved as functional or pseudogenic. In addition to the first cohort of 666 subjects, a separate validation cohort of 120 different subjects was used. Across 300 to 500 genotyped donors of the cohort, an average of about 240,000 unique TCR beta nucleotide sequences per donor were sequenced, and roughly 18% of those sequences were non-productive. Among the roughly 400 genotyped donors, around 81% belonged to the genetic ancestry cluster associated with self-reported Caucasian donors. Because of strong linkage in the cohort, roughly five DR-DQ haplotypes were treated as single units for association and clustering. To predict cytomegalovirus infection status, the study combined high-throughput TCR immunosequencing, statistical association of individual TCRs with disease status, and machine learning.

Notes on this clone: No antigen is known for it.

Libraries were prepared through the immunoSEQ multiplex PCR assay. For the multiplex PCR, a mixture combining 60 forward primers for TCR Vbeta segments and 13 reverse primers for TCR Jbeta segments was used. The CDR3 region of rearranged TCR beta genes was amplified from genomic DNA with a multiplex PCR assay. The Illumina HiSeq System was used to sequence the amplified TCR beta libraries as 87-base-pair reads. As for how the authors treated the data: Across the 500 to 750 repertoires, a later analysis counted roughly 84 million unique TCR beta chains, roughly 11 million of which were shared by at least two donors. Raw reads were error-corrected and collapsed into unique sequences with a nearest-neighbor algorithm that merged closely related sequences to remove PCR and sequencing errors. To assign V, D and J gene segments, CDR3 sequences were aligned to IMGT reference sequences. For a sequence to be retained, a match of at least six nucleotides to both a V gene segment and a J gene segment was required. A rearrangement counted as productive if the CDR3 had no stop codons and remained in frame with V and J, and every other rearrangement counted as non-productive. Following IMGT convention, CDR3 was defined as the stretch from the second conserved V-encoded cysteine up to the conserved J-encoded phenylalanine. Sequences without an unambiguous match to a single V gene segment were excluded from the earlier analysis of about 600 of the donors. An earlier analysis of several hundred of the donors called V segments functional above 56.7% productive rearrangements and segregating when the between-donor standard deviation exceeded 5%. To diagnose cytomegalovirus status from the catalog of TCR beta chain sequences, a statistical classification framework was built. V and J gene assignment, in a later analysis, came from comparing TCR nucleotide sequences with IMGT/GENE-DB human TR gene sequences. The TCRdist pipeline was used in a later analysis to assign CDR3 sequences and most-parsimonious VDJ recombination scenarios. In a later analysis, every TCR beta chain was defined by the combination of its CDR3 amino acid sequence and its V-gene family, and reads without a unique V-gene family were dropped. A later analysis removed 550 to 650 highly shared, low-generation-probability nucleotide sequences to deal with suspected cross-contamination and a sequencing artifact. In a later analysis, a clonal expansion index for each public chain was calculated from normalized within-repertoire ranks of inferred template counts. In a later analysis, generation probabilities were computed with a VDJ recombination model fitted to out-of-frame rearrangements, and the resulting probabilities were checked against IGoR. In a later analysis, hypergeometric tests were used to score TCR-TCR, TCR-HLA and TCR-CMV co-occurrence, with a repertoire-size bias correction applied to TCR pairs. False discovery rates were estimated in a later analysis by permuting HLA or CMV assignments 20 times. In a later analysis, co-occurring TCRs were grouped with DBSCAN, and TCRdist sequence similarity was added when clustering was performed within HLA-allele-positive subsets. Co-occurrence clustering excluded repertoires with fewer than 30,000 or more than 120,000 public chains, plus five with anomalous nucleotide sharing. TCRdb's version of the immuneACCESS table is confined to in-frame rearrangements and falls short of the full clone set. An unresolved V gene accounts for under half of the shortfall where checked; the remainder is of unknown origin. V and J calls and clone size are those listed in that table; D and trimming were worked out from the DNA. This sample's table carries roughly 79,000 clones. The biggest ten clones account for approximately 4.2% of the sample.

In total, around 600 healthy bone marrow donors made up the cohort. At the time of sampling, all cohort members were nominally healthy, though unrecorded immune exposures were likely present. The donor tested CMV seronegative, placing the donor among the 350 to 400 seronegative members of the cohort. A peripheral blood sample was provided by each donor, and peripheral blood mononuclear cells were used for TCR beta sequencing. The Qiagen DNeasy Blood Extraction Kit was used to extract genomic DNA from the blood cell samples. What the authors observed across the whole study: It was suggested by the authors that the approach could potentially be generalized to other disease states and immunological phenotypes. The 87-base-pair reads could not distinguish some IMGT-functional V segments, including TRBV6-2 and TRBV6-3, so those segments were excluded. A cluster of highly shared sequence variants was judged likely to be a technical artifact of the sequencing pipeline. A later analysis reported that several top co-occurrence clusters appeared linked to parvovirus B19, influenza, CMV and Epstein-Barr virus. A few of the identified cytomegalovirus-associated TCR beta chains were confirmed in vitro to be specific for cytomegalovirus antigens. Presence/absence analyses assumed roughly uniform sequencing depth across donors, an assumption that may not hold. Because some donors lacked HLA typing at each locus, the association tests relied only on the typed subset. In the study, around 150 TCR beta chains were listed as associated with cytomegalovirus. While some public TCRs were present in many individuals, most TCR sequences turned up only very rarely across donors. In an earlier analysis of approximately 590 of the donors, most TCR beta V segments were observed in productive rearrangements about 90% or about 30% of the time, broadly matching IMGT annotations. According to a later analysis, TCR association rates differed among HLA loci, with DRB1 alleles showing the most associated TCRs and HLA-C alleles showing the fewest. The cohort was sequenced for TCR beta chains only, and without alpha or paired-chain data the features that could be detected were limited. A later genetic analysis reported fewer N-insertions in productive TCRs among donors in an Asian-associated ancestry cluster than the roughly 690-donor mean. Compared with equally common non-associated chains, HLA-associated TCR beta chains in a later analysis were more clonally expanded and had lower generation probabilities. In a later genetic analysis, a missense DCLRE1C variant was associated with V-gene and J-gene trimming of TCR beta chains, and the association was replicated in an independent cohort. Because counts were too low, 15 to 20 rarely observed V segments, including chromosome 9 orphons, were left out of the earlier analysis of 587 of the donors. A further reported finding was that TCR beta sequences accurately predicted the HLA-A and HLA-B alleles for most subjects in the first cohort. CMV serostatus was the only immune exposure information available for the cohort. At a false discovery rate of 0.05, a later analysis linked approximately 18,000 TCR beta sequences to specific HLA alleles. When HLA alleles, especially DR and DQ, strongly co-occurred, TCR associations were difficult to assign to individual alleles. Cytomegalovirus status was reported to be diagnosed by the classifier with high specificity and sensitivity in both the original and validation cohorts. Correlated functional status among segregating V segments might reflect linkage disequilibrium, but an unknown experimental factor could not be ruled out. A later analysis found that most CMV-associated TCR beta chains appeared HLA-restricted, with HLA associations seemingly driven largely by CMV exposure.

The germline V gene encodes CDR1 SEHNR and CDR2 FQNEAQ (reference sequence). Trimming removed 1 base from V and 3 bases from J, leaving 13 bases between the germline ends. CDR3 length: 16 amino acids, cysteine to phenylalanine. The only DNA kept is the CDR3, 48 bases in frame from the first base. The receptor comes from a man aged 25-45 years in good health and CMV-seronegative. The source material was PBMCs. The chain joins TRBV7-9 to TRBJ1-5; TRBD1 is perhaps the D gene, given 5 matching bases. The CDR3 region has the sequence CASSLGEGVANQPQHF. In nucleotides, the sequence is TGTGCCAGCAGCTTAGGGGAAGGGGTGGCCAATCAGCCCCAGCATTTT.